The 2 T cell receptor beta chains in this list originate from one sample, sequenced in a study of blood T cell repertoires in COVID-19. Some clones are missing from TCRdb's copy, which holds only in-frame ones; the method was immunoSEQ multiplex PCR. The table shows fewer than 150,000 clones, with 70% to 90% occurring only once. The sample taken for sequencing was peripheral blood. All receptors derive from a human donor in a cohort sampled during active COVID-19.

The gene calls are TRBV6-1 and TRBJ1-2; TRBD1 aligns across 7 bases. The CDR3 consists of 13 residues. Germline CDR1 and CDR2: MNHNS and SASEGT. V lost 0 bases, J lost 8 bases, and 3 bases stayed unmatched. The CDR3 here is CASSEAAGGGYTF. CDR3 in DNA: TGTGCCAGCAGTGAAGCCGCAGGGGGAGGCTACACCTTC.

V gene TRBV4-1 combines with J gene TRBJ1-5; D is unclear. The ends were cut back, 0 bases at V and 6 bases at J, with 12 bases in the middle. This CDR3 is built from 15 residues. Germline CDR1 is MGHRA and CDR2 is YSYEKL. The CDR3 coding sequence is TGCGCCAGCAGCCAAGATCTTAGCCCAATTCAGCCCCAGCATTTT. Its protein product is CASSQDLSPIQPQHF.